This T cell receptor beta chain was sequenced in a study of OX40 agonist ivuxolimab in advanced cancers. Germline CDR1 reads SGHAT; CDR2 reads FQNNGV. The CDR3 is 15 residues long. Trimming took 3 bases from V and 0 from J; bases not matched to a gene: 0. The repertoire was sequenced with immunoSEQ multiplex PCR; TCRdb's copy has only in-frame clones and lacks some. The sample yields some 98,000 clones, roughly 91% seen once. This TCR derives from an adult with an advanced solid tumor such as melanoma, head and neck, liver or kidney cancer. The chain joins TRBV11-2 to TRBJ1-3; 9 nucleotides match TRBD1. This sample comprised CD4+ or CD8+ T cells sorted from blood, obtained in a trial of the OX40 agonist ivuxolimab. The CDR3 protein is CASSLGQGSGNTIYF. The CDR3 DNA follows: TGTGCCAGCAGCTTGGGACAGGGCTCTGGAAACACCATATATTTT.